This T cell receptor (beta chain) stems from a study of blood T cell repertoires in COVID-19. Enrolled through a virtual design, the participants were between roughly 18 and 95 years of age and came from roughly 22 US areas. Two negative PCRs, clearance, or symptom resolution were required of recovered Cohort 3 donors. Trimming removed 0 bases at V and 3 bases at J, with 3 bases between. The germline V gene encodes CDR1 MGHRA and CDR2 YSYEKL. The CDR3 covers 12 residues. In this sample, this clone turned up once. TCRdb's copy holds only in-frame clones and misses some; the assay was immunoSEQ multiplex PCR. This table holds roughly 180,000 clones, roughly 84% found once.

The J gene is TRBJ2-7, the V gene TRBV4-1; D is unresolved. The specimen sequenced was PBMCs or T cells enriched from blood (not recorded which). This receptor was obtained from a man aged 55 to 70 who had recovered from COVID-19. The CDR3 here is CASSQDGYEQYF. CDR3 coding DNA: TGCGCCAGCAGCCAAGACGGCTACGAGCAGTACTTC.